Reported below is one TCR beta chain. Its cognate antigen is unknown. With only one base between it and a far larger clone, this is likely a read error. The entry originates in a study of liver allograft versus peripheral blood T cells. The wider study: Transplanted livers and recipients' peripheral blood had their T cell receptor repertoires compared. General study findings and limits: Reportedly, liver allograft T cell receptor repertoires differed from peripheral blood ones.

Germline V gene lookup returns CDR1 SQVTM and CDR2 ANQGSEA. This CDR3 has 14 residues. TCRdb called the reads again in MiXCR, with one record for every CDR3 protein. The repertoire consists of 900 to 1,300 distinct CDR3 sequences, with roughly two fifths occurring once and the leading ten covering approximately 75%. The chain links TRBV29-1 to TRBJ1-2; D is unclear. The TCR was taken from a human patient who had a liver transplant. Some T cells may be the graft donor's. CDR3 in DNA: TGCAGTTTCGAGCGTTCCTCCCTAAGCCATGAGAAGTTCTTC. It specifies CSFERSSLSHEKFF. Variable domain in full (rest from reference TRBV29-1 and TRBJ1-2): SAVISQKPSRDICQRGTSLTIQCQVDSQVTMMFWYRQQPGQSLTLIATANQGSEATYESGFVIDKFPISRPNLTFSTLTVSNMSPEDSSIYLCSFERSSLSHEKFFGSGTRLTVV.